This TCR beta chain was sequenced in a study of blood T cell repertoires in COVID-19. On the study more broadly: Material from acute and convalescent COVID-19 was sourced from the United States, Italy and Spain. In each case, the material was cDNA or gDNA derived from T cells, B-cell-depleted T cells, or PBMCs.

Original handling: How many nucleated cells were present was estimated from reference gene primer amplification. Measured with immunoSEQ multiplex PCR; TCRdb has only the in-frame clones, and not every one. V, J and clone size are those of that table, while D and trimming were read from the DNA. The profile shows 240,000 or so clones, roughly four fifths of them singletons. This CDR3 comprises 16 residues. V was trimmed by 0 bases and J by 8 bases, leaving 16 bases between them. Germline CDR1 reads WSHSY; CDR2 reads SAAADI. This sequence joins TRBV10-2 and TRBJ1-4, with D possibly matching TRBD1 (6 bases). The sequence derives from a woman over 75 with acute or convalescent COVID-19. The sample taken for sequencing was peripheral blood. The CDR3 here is CASSESTPGQGEKLFF. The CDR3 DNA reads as TGCGCCAGCAGTGAGTCGACCCCGGGGCAGGGGGAAAAACTGTTTTTT.